One and the same sample provided the 21 T cell receptor beta chains below, sequenced in a study of T cell repertoires in cytomegalovirus infection. TCRdb fed the reads into MiXCR, producing one record per CDR3 protein. Among fewer than 950,000 distinct CDR3 sequences listed, 32% were seen once. No antigen has been identified for these receptors. This specimen consisted of cultured CD8+ T cells from PBMCs, obtained from culture after CMV antigen stimulation. The receptors derive from a human donor in good health (CMV status not recorded). Some clones in this sample may be carry-over from other donors' samples.

V gene TRBV27 combines with J gene TRBJ2-7, with unresolved D. Trimming stripped 0 bases from V and 2 bases from J, with 11 bases between. Germline CDR1 MNHEY, CDR2 SMNVEV (reference sequence). The CDR3 covers 15 residues. CDR3 nucleotide sequence: TGTGCCAGCAGTTTATCCGGGTCTTCAACCTACGAGCAGTACTTC. This translates into CASSLSGSSTYEQYF.

A few counts support this clonotype. V is TRBV7-9 and J is TRBJ1-6; no clear D gene. Trimming stripped 1 base from V and 0 bases from J, with 10 bases between. The length of the CDR3 is 17 residues. Germline V gene sequence: CDR1 SEHNR, CDR2 FQNEAQ (reference sequence). This chain's CDR3 is CASSLDSPSSYNSPLHF. DNA for the CDR3: TGTGCCAGCAGCTTAGACAGCCCAAGCTCCTATAATTCACCCCTCCACTTT.

About this clonotype: Its ends do not fully match the called genes, so a read error is possible. The chain links TRBV27 to TRBJ1-6; TRBD1 matches 11 bases. This CDR3 contains 16 residues. Germline values: CDR1 MNHEY, CDR2 SMNVEV (reference sequence). CDR3 protein: CANSLLDRGLNSPLHF. CDR3 in DNA: TGTGCCAACAGTTTATTGGACAGGGGGCTTAATTCACCCCTCCACTTT.

The J gene is TRBJ1-5, the V gene TRBV2, with D unclear. CDR1 and CDR2 (germline): SNHLY, FYNNEI. Deletions cut 7 bases from V and 1 base from J, with 11 bases between. CDR3 length equals 14 residues. CDR3 DNA sequence: TGTGCCAGCATAGACAAGGGAAGCAATCAGCCCCAGCATTTT. Translation gives CASIDKGSNQPQHF.

This clonotype appeared many times. This chain joins TRBV7-8 and TRBJ1-5; D remains unclear. With 2 bases removed from V and 0 bases from J, the gap between germline ends came to 8 bases. Germline V gene data show CDR1 as SGHVS and CDR2 as FQNEAQ. This CDR3 spans 15 amino acids. The chain's CDR3 is CASSLLPASNQPQHF. In nucleotides, the CDR3 is TGTGCCAGCAGCTTACTCCCAGCTAGCAATCAGCCCCAGCATTTT. Filled out from reference TRBV7-8 and TRBJ1-5, the complete variable domain reads GAGVSQSPRYKVAKRGQDVALRCDPISGHVSLFWYQQALGQGPEFLTYFQNEAQLDKSGLPSDRFFAERPEGSVSTLKIQRTQQEDSAVYLCASSLLPASNQPQHFGDGTRLSIL.

The V gene is TRBV15, the J gene TRBJ1-5, with D hard to call. Trimming cost V 1 base and J 7 bases, with 8 bases left between them. Looked up from germline, CDR1 is LNHNV and CDR2 is YYDKDF (reference sequence). The CDR3 extends over 13 amino acids. The DNA of the CDR3 is TGTGCCACCAGCAGAGGGGGTGGGCAGCCCCAGCATTTT. It yields the protein CATSRGGGQPQHF.

V usage is TRBV12-3 or TRBV12-4 and J usage is TRBJ2-3; 7 nucleotides agree with TRBD2. The CDR3 is 16 residues long. V shed 5 bases, J shed 0 bases, and the junction held 8 bases outside the gene matches. The CDR3, as DNA: TGTGCCAGCAGTCCCCTAGCGGAGTATAGCACAGATACGCAGTATTTT. It encodes CASSPLAEYSTDTQYF.

The chain is built from TRBV6-5 and TRBJ1-2, with D possibly matching TRBD1 (6 bases). Trimming cost V 5 bases and J 6 bases, with 10 bases left between them. The CDR3 is 12 amino acids. The germline V gene encodes CDR1 MNHEY and CDR2 SVGAGI. As DNA, the CDR3 is TGTGCCAGCAGTGACTACAGGGATGGCTACACCTTC. It codes for CASSDYRDGYTF.

V is TRBV6-2 or TRBV6-3 and J is TRBJ1-5; tentatively, D is TRBD1 (5 bases). This CDR3 contains 14 residues. Per the germline V gene, CDR1 is MNHEY and CDR2 is SVGEGT. The V gene lost 6 bases and the J gene lost 5 bases, with 14 bases spanning the gap. The CDR3 sequence is CASSLRDVHQPQHF. In nucleotides, the CDR3 is TGTGCCAGCAGCCTCAGGGACGTGCATCAGCCCCAGCATTTT.

The table lists this clonotype with many counts. The rearrangement uses TRBV7-6 and TRBJ2-7; 8 bases are shared with TRBD2. The CDR3 is 14 amino acids. J was trimmed by 6 bases and V by 4 bases; bases with no gene match: 8. Germline assignment: CDR1 SGHVS and CDR2 FNYEAQ. The CDR3 nucleotides are TGTGCCAGCAGCTCCCAAGCGGGGGCTGCCGAGCAGTACTTC. This translates into CASSSQAGAAEQYF.

The rearrangement links TRBV7-2 to TRBJ2-5; weak D call: TRBD2 (7 bases). The V gene's germline CDR1 is SGHTA and CDR2 FQGNSA. V was cut by 1 base and J by 3 bases, with 9 bases left in between. The CDR3 extends over 14 amino acids. Written as DNA, the CDR3 is TGTGCCAGCAGCTTAGGGGGGGGCAAAGAGACCCAGTACTTC. Protein sequence: CASSLGGGKETQYF. Filled out from reference TRBV7-2 and TRBJ2-5, the complete variable domain reads GAGVSQSPSNKVTEKGKDVELRCDPISGHTALYWYRQSLGQGLEFLIYFQGNSAPDKSGLPSDRFSAERTGGSVSTLTIQRTQQEDSAVYLCASSLGGGKETQYFGPGTRLLVL.

The CDR3 DNA follows: TGTGCCAGCAGCTTGCCTCCCGAAACCAGGAATTCACCCCTCCACTTT. Translated: CASSLPPETRNSPLHF. The V gene is TRBV5-5, the J gene TRBJ1-6; D is undetermined. CDR1 SGHKS and CDR2 YYEKEE come from the germline V gene (reference sequence). This CDR3 region has 16 residues. Trimming shortened V by 1 base and J by 7 bases, and 15 bases separated the two germline ends.

This clonotype was found a few times. J is TRBJ2-7 and V is TRBV7-6, with D possibly being TRBD2 (5 bases). Germline values: CDR1 SGHVS, CDR2 FNYEAQ. Trimming took 3 bases from V and 7 from J, leaving 10 bases between them. CDR3 size: 12 residues. The CDR3 nucleotides read TGTGCCAGCAGCTTGTACGGGGATGAGCAGTACTTC. This codes for CASSLYGDEQYF.

In its sample, this clonotype was seen a few times. This rearrangement joins TRBV20-1 to TRBJ2-7; D uncertain. CDR1 is DFQATT and CDR2 is SNEGSKA in the germline V gene (reference sequence). The CDR3 length is 10 residues. V lost 3 bases and J lost 7, with 7 bases in between. This chain's CDR3 is CSASPWEQYV. The CDR3 DNA follows: TGCAGTGCTAGTCCGTGGGAGCAGTACGTC.

The V and J genes are TRBV12-3 or TRBV12-4 and TRBJ1-5, with 8 bases identical to TRBD1. The CDR3 covers 15 residues. The ends lost 7 bases at V and 3 bases at J; junction bases unmatched: 8. DNA of the CDR3: TGTGCCAGCACCTCAGGGGGCGATGACAATCAGCCCCAGCATTTT. Its protein product is CASTSGGDDNQPQHF.

CDR3 DNA: TGTGCCAGTAGTATGGGGAGGGCCTACGAGCAGTACTTC. Protein: CASSMGRAYEQYF. The J gene is TRBJ2-7, the V gene TRBV19, with 7 bases lining up with TRBD2. Germline-derived CDR1 and CDR2 are LNHDA and SQIVND (reference sequence). This CDR3 has 13 residues. With 3 bases clipped from V and 2 bases from J, the junction kept 1 base outside the gene matches.

V and J are TRBV7-2 and TRBJ1-2, with a tentative D call TRBD1 (6 bases). Germline CDR1 reads SGHTA; CDR2 reads FQGNSA. V lost 5 bases and J 2 bases, leaving 27 bases between the germline ends. The CDR3 length is 19 residues. CDR3 coding DNA: TGTGCCAGCAGCGCTAGGTCGGGACACCAAAGCGACACAAACTATGGCTACACCTTC. Its protein is CASSARSGHQSDTNYGYTF.

This clonotype was detected only a few times. The V call is TRBV12-3 or TRBV12-4, the J call TRBJ1-1; D unresolved. Trimming removed 8 bases at V and 7 bases at J, with 8 bases between. This CDR3 contains 10 residues. For the CDR3, the DNA is TGTGCCAGCCTCCGGGGTGAAGCTTTCTTT. Translating it yields CASLRGEAFF.

The chain employs TRBV27 and TRBJ2-2; no firm D call. CDR1 and CDR2 (germline): MNHEY, SMNVEV (reference sequence). This CDR3 spans 12 amino acids. V shed 6 bases and J shed 9 bases, with 11 bases lying between them. CDR3 DNA sequence: TGTGCCAGCAGCGGACCGGGCAGGGAGCTGTTTTTT. This translates into CASSGPGRELFF.

The chain links TRBV27 to TRBJ2-1; 9 bases line up with TRBD2. V was clipped by 8 bases and J by 9 bases; unmatched bases: 14. The CDR3 extends over 15 amino acids. Per the germline V gene, CDR1 is MNHEY and CDR2 is SMNVEV (reference sequence). This CDR3 is CASSMEAGGWGEQFF. DNA of the CDR3: TGTGCCAGCTCCATGGAAGCGGGGGGTTGGGGTGAGCAGTTCTTC.

The CDR3 here is CATSGGSYEQYF. The CDR3 DNA follows: TGTGCCACCAGTGGGGGTTCCTACGAGCAGTACTTC. This sequence joins TRBV24-1 and TRBJ2-7; no clear D. Trimming took off 5 bases at V and 1 base at J, with 5 bases between the two ends. CDR3 length equals 12 residues. CDR1 KGHDR and CDR2 SFDVKD come from the germline V gene.